This paragraph reports one T cell receptor (beta chain). Trimming cost V 3 bases and J 1 base; bases outside gene matches: 5. Germline lookup yields CDR1 MGHRA and CDR2 YSYEKL. This CDR3 comprises 17 residues. The data were taken from a study of blood T cell repertoires in COVID-19. Clones were read by immunoSEQ multiplex PCR, and TCRdb kept only the in-frame ones, dropping some. The table lists about 250,000 clones, about 89% of them singletons, with about 1.7% in the top ten. The source of this sequence is a woman aged 55-70 years who had recovered from COVID-19. The chain is built from TRBV4-1 and TRBJ2-4; 11 bases line up with TRBD2. The sample was peripheral blood. DNA for the CDR3: TGCGCCAGCAGCCATATCTCTAGCGGGGGGGCCAAAAACATTCAGTACTTC. As protein: CASSHISSGGAKNIQYF.